These 2 T cell receptor beta chains were all obtained from the same sample, sequenced in a study of T cell repertoires in cytomegalovirus infection. For these receptors, no antigen is known. Via MiXCR, TCRdb re-called the reads, giving one row per CDR3 protein. The table lists roughly 500,000 distinct CDR3 sequences, about 44% of them singletons. The sample was cultured PBMCs, taken from culture after CMV antigen stimulation. The receptors shown here come from a human donor in good health (CMV status not recorded). Some clones in this sample may be carry-over from other donors' samples.

The chain couples TRBV20-1 to TRBJ2-3; D is possibly TRBD1 or TRBD2 (5 bases each). V was clipped by 1 base and J by 3 bases, with 11 bases between them. Germline V gene lookup returns CDR1 DFQATT and CDR2 SNEGSKA (reference sequence). This CDR3 contains 14 residues. This CDR3 is CSARGGYGTDTQYF. CDR3 coding DNA: TGCAGTGCTAGAGGGGGGTATGGGACAGATACGCAGTATTTT.

The table lists this clonotype with a count of one. The chain couples TRBV7-9 to TRBJ2-1; 7 bases match TRBD1. Germline V CDR1 and CDR2: SEHNR, FQNEAQ (reference sequence). J lost 10 bases, V lost 8 bases, and 11 bases had no gene match. The CDR3 loop spans 13 amino acids. CDR3 protein: CASSGGSLGEQFF. The CDR3 DNA reads TGTGCCAGCTCAGGGGGAAGCTTGGGCGAGCAGTTCTTC.